Presented here are 23 T cell receptor beta chains from one specimen sequenced in a study of blood T cell repertoires in COVID-19. Using immunoSEQ multiplex PCR, the repertoire was profiled, and TCRdb retains in-frame clones only, with some absent. The table includes fewer than 250,000 clones, roughly 91% detected once. The specimen sequenced was peripheral blood. The receptors stem from a man aged 25-45 years with COVID-19, enrolled during active disease.

V gene TRBV11-1 combines with J gene TRBJ2-5, with D maybe TRBD1 (5 bases). V lost 5 bases, J lost 5 bases, and 6 bases lay in between. The CDR3 loop spans 11 amino acids. CDR1 and CDR2 from the germline V gene are SGHAT and FQDESV (reference sequence). CDR3: CASSPGETQYF. CDR3 nucleotide sequence: TGTGCCAGCAGCCCAGGGGAGACCCAGTACTTC.

The chain has TRBV5-1 and TRBJ1-6; tentative D call: TRBD1 (5 bases). Germline loops: CDR1 SGHRS, CDR2 YFSETQ. The V gene lost 2 bases and the J gene lost 0 bases, with 12 bases spanning the gap. The CDR3 covers 17 residues. The CDR3 DNA reads as TGCGCCAGCAGCTTTCCCAGGGTTAGCTCCTATAATTCACCCCTCCACTTT. Its protein is CASSFPRVSSYNSPLHF.

This clone was seen only a few times. The chain employs TRBV5-4 and TRBJ1-1; D might be TRBD1 (5 bases). The germline V and J ends were trimmed by 4 bases and 10 bases, with 20 bases remaining between them. CDR3 length equals 14 residues. The germline CDR1 and CDR2 sequences are SGHNT and YYREEE (reference sequence). The CDR3 spells CASSPEGRVVGAFF. The CDR3 nucleotides read TGTGCCAGCAGCCCGGAGGGCAGGGTAGTGGGAGCTTTCTTT.

The gene calls are TRBV12-5 and TRBJ2-1; TRBD2 might be the D (6 bases). V was shortened by 7 bases and J by 3 bases, with 16 bases between the two germline ends. The CDR3 consists of 15 residues. CDR1 and CDR2 from the germline V gene are LGHNT and FRNRAP. CDR3: CASVLGRGSYNEQFF. CDR3 in DNA: TGTGCTAGTGTCCTGGGTCGGGGGAGCTACAATGAGCAGTTCTTC.

This sequence joins TRBV7-2 and TRBJ1-1, with a weak D call TRBD1 (6 bases). V gave up 6 bases and J gave up 3 bases, with 14 bases separating them. From germline, CDR1 is SGHTA and CDR2 FQGNSA. The CDR3 is made up of 14 amino acids. This CDR3 is CASRRPQGYTEAFF. The CDR3 nucleotides are TGTGCCAGCAGGCGACCGCAGGGGTACACTGAAGCTTTCTTT.

This clone was detected a few times. The V call is TRBV6-5, the J call TRBJ1-2; TRBD1 aligns across 9 bases. This CDR3 region has 15 residues. Germline V gene lookup returns CDR1 MNHEY and CDR2 SVGAGI. V dropped 6 bases and J dropped 4; count of bases not matched to a gene: 9. In nucleotides, the CDR3 is TGTGCCAGCAGGACACTTCCGGGACAGGGCTATGGCTACACCTTC. Translated: CASRTLPGQGYGYTF.

V gene TRBV9 combines with J gene TRBJ2-3, with 8 positions matching TRBD2. This CDR3 has 16 residues. Unmatched junction bases numbered 7, after V lost 3 bases and J lost 1 base. Germline CDR1 is SGDLS and CDR2 is YYNGEE. CDR3 DNA sequence: TGTGCCAGCAGCGCCCTCGCGGGGGGAGGCACAGATACGCAGTATTTT. Encoded protein: CASSALAGGGTDTQYF.

The chain links TRBV5-1 to TRBJ1-1, with D perhaps TRBD1 (5 bases). Germline V gene lookup returns CDR1 SGHRS and CDR2 YFSETQ. The CDR3 runs to 15 residues. V was clipped by 3 bases and J by 1 base, with 13 bases between them. In DNA, the CDR3 is TGCGCCAGCAGCTACCATGGACAACCGAACACTGAAGCTTTCTTT. As protein: CASSYHGQPNTEAFF.

V usage is TRBV7-9 and J usage is TRBJ1-5; 9 bases are a match to TRBD1. The V gene's germline CDR1 is SEHNR and CDR2 FQNEAQ (reference sequence). The CDR3 spans 17 residues. V shed 3 bases and J 5 bases; nucleotides not matched to a gene: 11. CDR3 DNA sequence: TGTGCCAGCAGCTTTTCCCGCTCCGGGACAGGGCATCAGCCCCAGCATTTT. Its protein product is CASSFSRSGTGHQPQHF.

This clone was detected once. The chain employs TRBV4-1 and TRBJ1-5; D is uncertain. V lost 3 bases and J 6 bases, leaving 9 bases between the germline ends. This CDR3 comprises 13 residues. Germline CDR1 is MGHRA and CDR2 is YSYEKL. Here the CDR3 reads CASSHRGGQPQHF. The CDR3 bases are TGCGCCAGCAGCCACCGAGGTGGTCAGCCCCAGCATTTT.

This rearrangement joins TRBV27 to TRBJ1-2, with D unresolved. Germline assignment: CDR1 MNHEY and CDR2 SMNVEV (reference sequence). V gave up 3 bases and J gave up 8 bases, with 16 bases separating them. The CDR3 runs to 14 residues. In DNA form, the CDR3 reads TGTGCCAGCAGTTTTACCTCGCCAGCCGGGGGCTACACCTTC. The encoded protein is CASSFTSPAGGYTF.

The V call is TRBV5-5, the J call TRBJ2-1; possible D gene TRBD1, 6 bases. From germline, CDR1 is SGHKS and CDR2 YYEKEE (reference sequence). Trimming pared 1 base from V and 4 bases from J, leaving 6 bases between. The CDR3 spans 13 residues. The CDR3 bases are TGTGCCAGCAGCTTGACAGGGTACAATGAGCAGTTCTTC. It yields the protein CASSLTGYNEQFF.

The CDR3 spells CASSPQPTGNTQYF. The CDR3 bases are TGTGCCAGCAGCCCCCAACCGACTGGAAATACGCAGTATTTT. The rearrangement joins TRBV7-3 to TRBJ2-3; D remains ambiguous. CDR3 length: 14 residues. Trimming took off 5 bases at V and 7 bases at J, with 16 bases between the two ends. The germline gives CDR1 SGHTA, CDR2 FQGTGA.

The rearrangement uses TRBV6-1 and TRBJ1-1, with D maybe TRBD1 (6 bases). The CDR3 runs 13 residues. CDR1 is MNHNS and CDR2 is SASEGT in the germline V gene. The germline V and J ends were trimmed by 3 bases and 11 bases, with 16 bases remaining between them. CDR3 nucleotides: TGTGCCAGCAGTGATAGAAGGGGGTGGTCGGCTTTCTTT. This sequence encodes CASSDRRGWSAFF.

The chain joins TRBV2 to TRBJ1-4; a weak D match, TRBD1 (6 bases). CDR1 and CDR2 (germline): SNHLY, FYNNEI. The V and J ends lost 4 bases and 4 bases respectively, with 7 bases between them. The CDR3 length is 13 residues. The CDR3 DNA reads as TGTGCCAGCAGTGGGACAGTTAATGAAAAACTGTTTTTT. Its translation is CASSGTVNEKLFF.

The chain has TRBV7-2 and TRBJ1-5, with TRBD1 matching 8 bases. CDR1 and CDR2 (germline): SGHTA, FQGNSA. The CDR3 is made up of 14 amino acids. Unmatched junction bases numbered 7, after V lost 5 bases and J lost 7 bases. CDR3 region: CASSQDRAGQPQHF. The DNA of the CDR3 is TGTGCCAGCAGCCAGGACAGGGCAGGGCAGCCCCAGCATTTT. The full variable domain, with the rest looked up from reference TRBV7-2 and TRBJ1-5, is GAGVSQSPSNKVTEKGKDVELRCDPISGHTALYWYRQSLGQGLEFLIYFQGNSAPDKSGLPSDRFSAERTGGSVSTLTIQRTQQEDSAVYLCASSQDRAGQPQHFGDGTRLSIL.

The rearrangement joins TRBV19 to TRBJ1-1, with 8 bases fitting TRBD1. Germline loops: CDR1 LNHDA, CDR2 SQIVND (reference sequence). The CDR3 has 14 amino acids. The ends lost 6 bases at V and 4 bases at J; junction bases unmatched: 7. CDR3 sequence reads: CASRDRVGGTEAFF. The CDR3 bases are TGTGCCAGTAGGGACAGGGTAGGCGGCACTGAAGCTTTCTTT.

The rearrangement links TRBV6-5 to TRBJ2-7, with D uncertain. The CDR3 runs to 13 residues. Germline V CDR1 and CDR2: MNHEY, SVGAGI. V was cut by 10 bases and J by 2 bases, with 15 bases left in between. CDR3 sequence (DNA): TGTGCCACCGCGAAAGCGTTCACCTACGAGCAGTACTTC. Its protein product is CATAKAFTYEQYF.

The rearrangement uses TRBV11-3 and TRBJ2-3; TRBD2 matches 8 bases. V was pared by 5 bases and J by 2 bases, with 9 bases of the junction left unmatched. Germline CDR1 reads SGHNT; CDR2 reads YENEEA. The CDR3 spans 16 residues. The CDR3 sequence is CASSIGDSGVTDTQYF. In DNA, the CDR3 is TGTGCCAGCAGCATAGGGGATAGCGGGGTCACAGATACGCAGTATTTT.

In DNA, the CDR3 is TGTGCCAGCAGCCCCCCCTCAGAGACCCAGTACTTC. Protein sequence: CASSPPSETQYF. This chain connects TRBV3-1 (or the pseudogene TRBV3-2) to TRBJ2-5; D gene uncertain. Trimming shortened V by 4 bases and J by 4 bases, and 7 bases separated the two germline ends. CDR3 size: 12 residues. Germline V CDR1 and CDR2: LGHDT, YNNKEL (reference sequence).

The chain uses TRBV4-1 and TRBJ1-1; 7 bases fit TRBD1. The trim removed 0 bases at V and 5 bases at J, leaving 9 bases unmatched. The germline V gene has CDR1 MGHRA and CDR2 YSYEKL. The CDR3 is made up of 16 amino acids. CDR3 DNA sequence: TGCGCCAGCAGCCAAGATTTTAGACAGGGATGGACTGAAGCTTTCTTT. Translation gives CASSQDFRQGWTEAFF.

In DNA form, the CDR3 reads TGCAGCGTTGAAGATCGAGTGGGCCAAGACACTGAAGCTTTCTTT. It yields the protein CSVEDRVGQDTEAFF. The gene calls are TRBV29-1 and TRBJ1-1; D gene ambiguous. There are 15 residues in the CDR3. Trimming removed 0 bases from V and 3 bases from J, with 14 bases in between. Germline CDR1 SQVTM, CDR2 ANQGSEA.

The chain uses TRBV18 and TRBJ2-1, with TRBD1 identical over 10 bases. The germline V gene has CDR1 KGHSH and CDR2 LQKENI. The CDR3 is 16 amino acids. With 3 bases clipped from V and 6 bases from J, the junction kept 8 bases outside the gene matches. In DNA form, the CDR3 reads TGTGCCAGCTCACCCACCGGGACAGGGGTGGTCAATGAGCAGTTCTTC. Amino acid sequence: CASSPTGTGVVNEQFF.